This T cell receptor (beta chain) was identified during a study of blood T cell repertoires in COVID-19 (dated by TCRdb to the early 2020s). As for the study more broadly: Samples covering the acute and convalescent phases of COVID-19 were provided by collaborators in the United States, Italy and Spain. The prospective study material was composed of cDNA or gDNA derived from T cells, B-cell-depleted T cells, or PBMCs. Subjects who had been exposed to COVID-19, were actively infected with it, or had recovered from it provided the deeply sampled blood TCRbeta repertoires that made up the dataset. The repertoires were released in a freely available public database intended as a resource for research on the immune response to SARS-CoV-2. Samples were obtained from the ongoing ImmuneRACE study (first 160 participants) and from 1,254 subjects provided by 6 global collaborators. The sample metadata nearly always contained a de-identified subject ID, COVID-19 status, age in years and sex. Where available, HLA class I and class II types were taken from metadata supplied by the sample provider and were not determined by assay-based typing. The investigation overall reported the following: How much clinical and demographic metadata was included differed by source and by participant, and the metadata was provided uncurated.

On this clone itself: Its antigen specificity is not known. The input lacks base qualities; no much larger clone sits a single base away.

Collaborating institutions collected whole blood in K2EDTA tubes following their own protocols. For TCRbeta analysis, collaborator samples were shipped as frozen whole blood, as isolated PBMCs, or as DNA extracted from either sample type. TCRbeta CDR3 regions were amplified from genomic DNA using the immunoSEQ Assay, a bias-controlled multiplex PCR. Per the authors' processing: Nucleated cell counts per sample were estimated from amplification of reference gene primers within the assay. To quantify the absolute abundance of each unique TCRbeta CDR3 rearrangement, sequence reads were collapsed and filtered. For each sample, productive Simpson clonality was calculated as the square root of Simpson's diversity index over productive rearrangements. TCRdb re-hosts the immuneACCESS table, in-frame sequences only. Its copies lack some clones; in the studies checked, an unresolved V gene accounts for under half of them, and the cause for the rest is not known. V, J and clone size are taken as reported in that table, and D and trimming were inferred from the DNA itself. This sample holds about 270,000 clones; around 87% were observed only once. The ten largest make up 2.3% of the sample.

The CDR3, cysteine through phenylalanine, is 13 amino acids long. Only CDR3 DNA is held: 39 bases, read in frame from base 1. CDR1 and CDR2 are read off the germline V gene as MDHEN and SYDVKM. V is pared back by 4 bases and J by 6 bases, with 7 bases lying between the germline termini. The chain was built from TRBV28 and TRBJ1-6; tentative D gene TRBD1, with 5 bases matching. The sample was peripheral blood. The source is a woman between 50 and 59 years old with acute or convalescent COVID-19. CDR3 protein: CASSSQVNSPLHF. The bases read TGTGCCAGCAGTTCACAGGTTAATTCACCCCTCCACTTT.